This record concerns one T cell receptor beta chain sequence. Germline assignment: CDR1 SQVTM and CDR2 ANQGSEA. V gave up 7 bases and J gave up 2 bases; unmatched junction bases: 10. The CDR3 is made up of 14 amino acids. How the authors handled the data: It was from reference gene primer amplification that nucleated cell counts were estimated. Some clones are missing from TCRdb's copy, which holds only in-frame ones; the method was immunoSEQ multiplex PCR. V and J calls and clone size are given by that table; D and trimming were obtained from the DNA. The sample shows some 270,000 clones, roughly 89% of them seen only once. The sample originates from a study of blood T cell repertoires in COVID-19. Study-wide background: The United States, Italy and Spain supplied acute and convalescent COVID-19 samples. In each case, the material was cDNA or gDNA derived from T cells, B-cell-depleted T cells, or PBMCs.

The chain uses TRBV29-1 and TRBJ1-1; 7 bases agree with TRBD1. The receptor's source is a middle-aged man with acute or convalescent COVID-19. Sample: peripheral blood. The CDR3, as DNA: TGCAGCGCTCCCTCGGACAGGTTCAACACTGAAGCTTTCTTT. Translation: CSAPSDRFNTEAFF.